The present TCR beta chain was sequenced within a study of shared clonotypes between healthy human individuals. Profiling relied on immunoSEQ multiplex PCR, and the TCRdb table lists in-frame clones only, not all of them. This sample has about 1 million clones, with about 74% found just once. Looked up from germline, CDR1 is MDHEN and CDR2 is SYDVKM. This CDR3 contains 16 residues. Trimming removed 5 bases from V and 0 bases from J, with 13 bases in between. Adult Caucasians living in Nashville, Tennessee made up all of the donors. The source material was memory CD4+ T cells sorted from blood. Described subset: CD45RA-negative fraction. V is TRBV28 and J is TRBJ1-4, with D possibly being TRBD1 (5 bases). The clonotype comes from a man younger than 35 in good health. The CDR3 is CASSHGGITTNEKLFF. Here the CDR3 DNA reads TGTGCCAGCAGTCATGGGGGAATTACAACTAATGAAAAACTGTTTTTT.